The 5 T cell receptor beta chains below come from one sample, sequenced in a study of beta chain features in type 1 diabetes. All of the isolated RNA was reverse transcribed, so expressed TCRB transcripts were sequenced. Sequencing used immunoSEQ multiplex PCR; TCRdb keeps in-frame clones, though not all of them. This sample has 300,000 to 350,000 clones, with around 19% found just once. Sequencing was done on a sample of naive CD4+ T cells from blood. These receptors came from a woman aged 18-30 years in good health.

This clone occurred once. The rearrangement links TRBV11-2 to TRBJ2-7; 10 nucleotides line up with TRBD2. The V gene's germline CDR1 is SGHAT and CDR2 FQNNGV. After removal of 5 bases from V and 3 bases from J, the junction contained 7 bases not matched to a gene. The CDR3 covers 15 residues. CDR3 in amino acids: CASSTTSGNRYEQYF. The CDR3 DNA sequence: TGTGCCAGCAGCACCACTAGCGGGAATCGCTACGAGCAGTACTTC.

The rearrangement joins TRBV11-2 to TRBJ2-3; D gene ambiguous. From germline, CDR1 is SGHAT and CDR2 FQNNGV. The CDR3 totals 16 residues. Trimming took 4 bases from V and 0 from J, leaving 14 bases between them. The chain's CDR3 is CASSSRLGTSTDTQYF. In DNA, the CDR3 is TGTGCCAGCAGCTCCAGACTCGGCACTAGCACAGATACGCAGTATTTT.

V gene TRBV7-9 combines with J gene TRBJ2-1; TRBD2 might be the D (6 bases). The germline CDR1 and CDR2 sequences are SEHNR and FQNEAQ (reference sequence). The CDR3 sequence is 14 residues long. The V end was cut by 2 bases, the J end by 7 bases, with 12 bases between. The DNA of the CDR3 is TGTGCCAGCAGCTTACGGGGGACGGGGAATGAGCAGTTCTTC. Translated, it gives CASSLRGTGNEQFF.

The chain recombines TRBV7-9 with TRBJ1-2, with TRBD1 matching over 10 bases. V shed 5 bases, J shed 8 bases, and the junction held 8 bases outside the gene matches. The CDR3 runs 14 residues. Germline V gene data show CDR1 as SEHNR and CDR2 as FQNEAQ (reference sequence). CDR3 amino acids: CASSPDRGQGGYTF. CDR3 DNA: TGTGCCAGCAGCCCCGACAGGGGGCAAGGAGGCTACACCTTC.

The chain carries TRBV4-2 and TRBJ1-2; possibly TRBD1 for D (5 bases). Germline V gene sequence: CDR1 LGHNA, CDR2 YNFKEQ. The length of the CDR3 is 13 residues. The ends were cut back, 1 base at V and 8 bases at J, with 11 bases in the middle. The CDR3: CASSQAAGEGYTF. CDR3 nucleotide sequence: TGTGCCAGCAGCCAAGCGGCGGGGGAGGGCTACACCTTC.